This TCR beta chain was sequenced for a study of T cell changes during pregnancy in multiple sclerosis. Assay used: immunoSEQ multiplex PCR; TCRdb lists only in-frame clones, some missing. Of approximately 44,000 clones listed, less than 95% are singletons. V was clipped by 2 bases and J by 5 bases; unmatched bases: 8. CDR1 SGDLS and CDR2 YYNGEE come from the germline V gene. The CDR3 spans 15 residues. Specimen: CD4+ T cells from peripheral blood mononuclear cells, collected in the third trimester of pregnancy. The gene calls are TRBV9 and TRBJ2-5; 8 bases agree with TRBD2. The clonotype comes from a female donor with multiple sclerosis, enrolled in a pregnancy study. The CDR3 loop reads CASSVTGLAWETQYF. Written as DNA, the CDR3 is TGTGCCAGCAGCGTGACAGGACTAGCATGGGAGACCCAGTACTTC.